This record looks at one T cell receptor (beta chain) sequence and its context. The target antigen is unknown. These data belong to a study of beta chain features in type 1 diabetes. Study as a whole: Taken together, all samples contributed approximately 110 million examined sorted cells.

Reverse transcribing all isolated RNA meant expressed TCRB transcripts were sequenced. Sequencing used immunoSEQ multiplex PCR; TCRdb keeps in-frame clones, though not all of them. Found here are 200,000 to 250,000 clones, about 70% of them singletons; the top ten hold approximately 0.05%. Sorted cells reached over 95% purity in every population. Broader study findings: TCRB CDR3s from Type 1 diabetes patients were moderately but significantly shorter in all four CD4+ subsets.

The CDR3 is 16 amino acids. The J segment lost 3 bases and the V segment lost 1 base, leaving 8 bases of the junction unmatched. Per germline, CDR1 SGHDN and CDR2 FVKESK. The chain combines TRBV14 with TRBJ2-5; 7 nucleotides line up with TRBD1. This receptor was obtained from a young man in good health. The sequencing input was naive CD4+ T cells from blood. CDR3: CASSQGSGRGKETQYF. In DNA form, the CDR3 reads TGTGCCAGCAGCCAAGGAAGTGGCAGGGGGAAAGAGACCCAGTACTTC. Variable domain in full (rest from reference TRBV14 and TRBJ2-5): EAGVTQFPSHSVIEKGQTVTLRCDPISGHDNLYWYRRVMGKEIKFLLHFVKESKQDESGMPNNRFLAERTGGTYSTLKVQPAELEDSGVYFCASSQGSGRGKETQYFGPGTRLLVL.